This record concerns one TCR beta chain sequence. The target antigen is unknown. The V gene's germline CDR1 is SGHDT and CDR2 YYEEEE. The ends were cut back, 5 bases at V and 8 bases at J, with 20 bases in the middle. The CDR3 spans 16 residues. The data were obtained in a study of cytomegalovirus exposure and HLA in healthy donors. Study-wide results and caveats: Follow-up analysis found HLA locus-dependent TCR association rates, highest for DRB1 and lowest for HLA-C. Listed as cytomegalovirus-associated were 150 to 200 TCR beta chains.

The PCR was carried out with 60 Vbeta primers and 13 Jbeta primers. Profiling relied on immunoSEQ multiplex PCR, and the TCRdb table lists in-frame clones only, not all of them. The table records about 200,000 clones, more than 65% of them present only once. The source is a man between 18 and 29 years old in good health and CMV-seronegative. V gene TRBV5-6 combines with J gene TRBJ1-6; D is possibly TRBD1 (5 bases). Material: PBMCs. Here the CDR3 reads CASRPRRERGDSPLHF. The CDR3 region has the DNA TGTGCCAGCAGGCCGAGGAGGGAGCGGGGCGATTCACCCCTCCACTTT. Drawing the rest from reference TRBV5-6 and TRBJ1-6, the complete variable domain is DAGVTQSPTHLIKTRGQQVTLRCSPKSGHDTVSWYQQALGQGPQFIFQYYEEEERQRGNFPDRFSGHQFPNYSSELNVNALLLGDSALYLCASRPRRERGDSPLHFGNGTRLTVT.